This T cell receptor beta chain was observed in a study of blood T cell repertoires in COVID-19. Study information: Samples taken during acute and convalescent COVID-19 were collected in the United States, Italy and Spain. T cells, B-cell-depleted T cells, or PBMCs provided the cDNA or gDNA that served as material.

In Seattle, patients joined the study during active infection and were tracked longitudinally. CDR3 length: 14 residues. Trimming left V 0 bases short and J 5 bases short, with 11 bases between. CDR1 is GTSNPN and CDR2 is SVGIG in the germline V gene (reference sequence). Authors' processing steps: Quantification of nucleated cells was approximated via reference gene primer amplification. Some clones are missing from TCRdb's copy, which holds only in-frame ones; the method was immunoSEQ multiplex PCR. V, J and clone size are taken as reported in that table, and D and trimming were inferred from the DNA itself. The sample lists 30,000 to 40,000 clones, about two thirds occurring once.

The sequence derives from a man aged 70-80 years with COVID-19, enrolled during active disease. The sequenced material came from peripheral blood. The rearrangement uses TRBV30 and TRBJ1-5, with D hard to call. The DNA for the CDR3 is TGTGCCTGGAGTGTACTCACCCAAGATCAGCCCCAGCATTTT. It codes for CAWSVLTQDQPQHF.